This T cell receptor (beta chain) is drawn from a study of shared clonotypes between healthy human individuals. On this clone: Its antigen remains unidentified.

Using immunoSEQ multiplex PCR, the repertoire was profiled, and TCRdb retains in-frame clones only, with some absent. Among under 600,000 clones listed, more than 95% were seen once. General study points: Clonotype sharing among the donors was expected to vary with sequencing depth. Clonotypes which were not shared had lower generation probabilities than clonotypes that all four donors shared.

The TCR sequence derives from a woman aged 25 to 39 in good health. The sequenced sample was naive CD4+ T cells sorted from blood. Stated subset: CD45RA+ positively selected.

The chain's CDR3 is CASSPLQGTNTGELFF. The CDR3 DNA follows: TGTGCCAGCTCACCACTTCAGGGAACGAACACCGGGGAGCTGTTTTTT. The V gene is TRBV18, the J gene TRBJ2-2, with D possibly matching TRBD1 (5 bases). The V gene lost 1 base and the J gene lost 0 bases, with 9 bases spanning the gap. CDR1 is KGHSH and CDR2 is LQKENI in the germline V gene. The CDR3 length is 16 residues.